The rows below give T cell receptor beta chains drawn from one sample of a study of tumor-infiltrating lymphocytes in primary liver carcinoma. TCRdb passed the multiplex PCR reads through MiXCR, listing each CDR3 protein once. Of 20,000 to 25,000 distinct CDR3 sequences in the sample, roughly three quarters are singletons; the top ten hold about 39%. The sequencing sample was made of liver tumor tissue from sampling region 1. The receptor set was obtained from a middle-aged man with primary liver carcinoma and hepatitis B virus infection. CDR3s include the opening cysteine and the closing phenylalanine or tryptophan. The D gene is left open where the match is weak.

d_call: NA
v_call: TRBV28
cdr3_aa: CASSPTYTLLYEQYF

d_call: NA
v_call: TRBV11-2
cdr3_aa: CARSASADTQFF

d_call: NA
v_call: TRBV11-3
cdr3_aa: CASSQNGLSTEAFF

d_call: NA
v_call: TRBV11-2
cdr3_aa: CANSPEYNEQFF

d_call: NA
v_call: TRBV6-5
cdr3_aa: CSSRRRHGWGDTEAFF

d_call: NA
v_call: TRBV12-3/TRBV12-4
cdr3_aa: CTSSNRRAGEKLFF

d_call: NA
v_call: TRBV11-2
cdr3_aa: CASSLNPRSTGELFF

d_call: NA
v_call: TRBV6-2/TRBV6-3
cdr3_aa: CASSYSGSPGSCF

d_call: NA
v_call: TRBV11-2
cdr3_aa: CASSLSSGITYEQYF

d_call: TRBD2
v_call: TRBV11-2
cdr3_aa: CASSPHWEGLGERFF

d_call: NA
v_call: TRBV11-3
cdr3_aa: CASSQTDSKQFF

d_call: NA
v_call: TRBV11-2
cdr3_aa: CASSLGGASGIGTQYF

d_call: TRBD1
v_call: TRBV4-2
cdr3_aa: CASSEEYGQGSWTEAFF

d_call: TRBD2
v_call: TRBV5-1
cdr3_aa: CASSLGAGDWGDTQYF

d_call: NA
v_call: TRBV4-1
cdr3_aa: CASGHHPRGADSPLHF

d_call: NA
v_call: TRBV12-5
cdr3_aa: CASGPGIVDKQLF

d_call: TRBD2
v_call: TRBV4-3
cdr3_aa: CASSPAGLVLNNEQFF

d_call: NA
v_call: TRBV2
cdr3_aa: CTSSDDTSYEQYF

d_call: NA
v_call: TRBV11-2
cdr3_aa: CASSKTSGGTNEKLLF

d_call: NA
v_call: TRBV7-8
cdr3_aa: CTSSAGFGGTYNEQVF

d_call: TRBD1
v_call: TRBV5-1
cdr3_aa: CASSLGEWITRTGGPGVCYEQYF

d_call: NA
v_call: TRBV11-2
cdr3_aa: CASSLGVGGRVSINEQFF

d_call: TRBD2
v_call: TRBV29-1
cdr3_aa: CSVRTSATRELFF

d_call: NA
v_call: TRBV6-2/TRBV6-3
cdr3_aa: CVSSYSIGTNTGELFF

d_call: TRBD2
v_call: TRBV11-1
cdr3_aa: CVTSKGLAKRGEQFF

d_call: NA
v_call: TRBV5-4
cdr3_aa: CATSLGGAALSSYNEQFF

d_call: NA
v_call: TRBV4-1
cdr3_aa: CASNQEVGNYDYTF

d_call: NA
v_call: TRBV11-3
cdr3_aa: CASSLHTPGTGEFNEQFF

d_call: NA
v_call: TRBV5-4
cdr3_aa: CASSIQGVRADTHYF

d_call: NA
v_call: TRBV6-5
cdr3_aa: CASSPVSTDTGELFF

d_call: TRBD1
v_call: TRBV11-2
cdr3_aa: CATSQGTGRAYEQYF

d_call: NA
v_call: TRBV5-1
cdr3_aa: CASSLALGTYERGYTF

d_call: TRBD2
v_call: TRBV5-8
cdr3_aa: CGSSLGLAGPKNIQYF

d_call: TRBD2
v_call: TRBV6-5
cdr3_aa: CASQGRLAGMVRGELFF

d_call: NA
v_call: TRBV12-3/TRBV12-4
cdr3_aa: CASSLKNTGALF

d_call: NA
v_call: TRBV28
cdr3_aa: CASSTGYNEQSF

d_call: TRBD2
v_call: TRBV4-2
cdr3_aa: CASSGKPGLAGVPHGQYF

d_call: TRBD1
v_call: TRBV9
cdr3_aa: CASSGPQGAEAFF

d_call: TRBD2
v_call: TRBV11-2
cdr3_aa: CASSLSGMEDTQYF

d_call: NA
v_call: TRBV11-2
cdr3_aa: CASSLAGSNYGYTF

d_call: NA
v_call: TRBV14
cdr3_aa: CASSQVVADTQYF

d_call: TRBD2
v_call: TRBV6-6
cdr3_aa: CASSPLVGLAGPTSIGELFF

d_call: NA
v_call: TRBV11-2
cdr3_aa: CVSNPGWEQFF

d_call: NA
v_call: TRBV29-1
cdr3_aa: CSDREQGRASGYTF

d_call: TRBD2
v_call: TRBV6-2/TRBV6-3
cdr3_aa: CASCPDGGRASLLPNEQYF

d_call: TRBD2
v_call: TRBV4-3
cdr3_aa: CASSQDREAPYEQYF

d_call: NA
v_call: TRBV10-3
cdr3_aa: CAVSEYEGDHPQLF

d_call: NA
v_call: TRBV4-1
cdr3_aa: CASSQCNRNYGYTF

d_call: NA
v_call: TRBV9
cdr3_aa: CASSFSWTRGGQETQYF

d_call: NA
v_call: TRBV5-1
cdr3_aa: CASILAPGLHSPLHF

d_call: NA
v_call: TRBV6-2/TRBV6-3
cdr3_aa: CASSYFVNTEAFF

d_call: TRBD1
v_call: TRBV6-5
cdr3_aa: CASSKLQGAKTEAFF

d_call: NA
v_call: TRBV11-1
cdr3_aa: CANAGAHNEQSF